These 24 T cell receptor beta chains came from one sample sequenced in a study of identical twins. TCRdb used MiXCR to reprocess the 5' RACE reads, holding one entry per CDR3 protein. Here the sample spans around 1.7 million distinct CDR3 sequences, roughly a third being singletons. The sample taken for sequencing was cord blood. These receptors were collected from a newborn girl in good health.

This chain links TRBV6-1 with TRBJ1-2, with 11 bases lining up with TRBD1. Germline assignment: CDR1 MNHNS and CDR2 SASEGT. Germline trimming cut 6 bases from V and 8 bases from J; bases unmatched to any gene: 5. This CDR3 is built from 13 residues. The CDR3 is CASRERTGGGYTF. The CDR3 coding sequence is TGTGCCAGCAGAGAAAGGACAGGGGGCGGCTACACCTTC.

This clonotype was observed a handful of times. The rearrangement uses TRBV27 and TRBJ1-5; D not resolved. The V end was cut by 0 bases, the J end by 3 bases, with 9 bases between. This CDR3 has 15 residues. Germline V gives CDR1 MNHEY, CDR2 SMNVEV (reference sequence). The CDR3 nucleotides read TGTGCCAGCAGTTTATCATGGACGGTCAATCAGCCCCAGCATTTT. Translation: CASSLSWTVNQPQHF.

The genes are TRBV24-1 and TRBJ2-5; the match to TRBD1 covers 9 bases. Germline CDR1 KGHDR, CDR2 SFDVKD. The CDR3 extends over 16 amino acids. The J segment lost 11 bases and the V segment lost 3 bases, leaving 15 bases of the junction unmatched. Written as DNA, the CDR3 is TGTGCCACCAGTGATGATGGGACAGGGACGAACAATGAGCAGTACTTC. It codes for CATSDDGTGTNNEQYF.

This clonotype was detected many times. The genes are TRBV16 and TRBJ1-2; D is ambiguous. The CDR3 spans 13 residues. V lost 4 bases, J lost 3 bases, and 9 bases lay in between. In germline, CDR1 is KGHSY, CDR2 FQNENV. CDR3 coding DNA: TGTGCCAGCAGCCGAGACGTAGACTATGGCTACACCTTC. It specifies CASSRDVDYGYTF.

The V call is TRBV20-1, the J call TRBJ1-1; D not certain. Germline V gene data show CDR1 as DFQATT and CDR2 as SNEGSKA (reference sequence). V gave up 0 bases and J gave up 8 bases, with 13 bases separating them. The CDR3 spans 13 residues. The CDR3 DNA sequence: TGCAGTGCTAGAGATATGAAATCCAGGGAAGCTTTCTTT. It yields the protein CSARDMKSREAFF.

This clonotype has a handful of counts. The V gene is TRBV5-1, the J gene TRBJ2-3; 10 bases agree with TRBD2. This CDR3 is built from 16 residues. V lost 0 bases to trimming and J lost 3 bases; unmatched junction nucleotides: 4. The germline CDR1 and CDR2 sequences are SGHRS and YFSETQ. The CDR3 nucleotides read TGCGCCAGCAGCTTGGTTAGCGGGGGGTATACAGATACGCAGTATTTT. Residues: CASSLVSGGYTDTQYF.

The chain is built from TRBV5-1 and TRBJ1-2, with 9 bases identical to TRBD1. Germline V CDR1 and CDR2: SGHRS, YFSETQ. V gave up 10 bases and J gave up 4 bases; unmatched junction bases: 8. The CDR3 runs 13 residues. CDR3 residues: CAGRGQGRYGYTF. In nucleotides, the CDR3 is TGCGCCGGCCGCGGACAGGGGCGCTATGGCTACACCTTC.

A few counts support this clonotype. The chain is built from TRBV20-1 and TRBJ1-2; D call uncertain. The CDR3 has 14 residues. V gave up 1 base and J gave up 4 bases, with 13 bases separating them. The germline gives CDR1 DFQATT, CDR2 SNEGSKA (reference sequence). The CDR3 here is CSARAPRGGYGYTF. The CDR3 coding sequence is TGCAGTGCTAGAGCCCCACGGGGAGGCTATGGCTACACCTTC.

The chain links TRBV11-2 to TRBJ1-5, with 7 nucleotides matching TRBD1. The CDR3 consists of 15 residues. The V gene end was trimmed by 4 bases and the J gene end by 2 bases; junction bases not matched to a gene: 5. Per the germline V gene, CDR1 is SGHAT and CDR2 is FQNNGV. CDR3 DNA sequence: TGTGCCAGCAGCTCCGGACAGGATGGCAATCAGCCCCAGCATTTT. Its translation: CASSSGQDGNQPQHF.

V gene TRBV11-2 combines with J gene TRBJ2-1, with 8 bases aligning to TRBD2. V dropped 5 bases and J dropped 1; count of bases not matched to a gene: 10. Germline values: CDR1 SGHAT, CDR2 FQNNGV. The CDR3 runs to 17 residues. The CDR3 nucleotides read TGTGCCAGCAGCCCCAGGCGAAGCGGGGGTTCCTACAATGAGCAGTTCTTC. Its translation is CASSPRRSGGSYNEQFF.

The chain uses TRBV7-2 and TRBJ1-2; D is uncertain. The germline CDR1 and CDR2 sequences are SGHTA and FQGNSA. This CDR3 contains 16 residues. V dropped 1 base and J dropped 4 bases, with 16 bases sitting between them. This CDR3 is CASSLVPDSPPYGYTF. The CDR3 region has the DNA TGTGCCAGCAGCTTAGTCCCTGACTCCCCTCCCTATGGCTACACCTTC.

This clonotype turned up a few times. V gene TRBV27 combines with J gene TRBJ2-1; tentative D call: TRBD1 (8 bases). Trimming took 0 bases from V and 4 from J, leaving 22 bases between them. CDR1 and CDR2 from the germline V gene are MNHEY and SMNVEV (reference sequence). This CDR3 is 19 amino acids long. DNA of the CDR3: TGTGCCAGCAGTTTATCGCCGCGTACAGGGGGGGCTGGATACAATGAGCAGTTCTTC. Encoded protein: CASSLSPRTGGAGYNEQFF.

This clonotype was seen many times. The rearrangement joins TRBV20-1 to TRBJ2-1; 11 bases line up with TRBD2. Germline V gene lookup returns CDR1 DFQATT and CDR2 SNEGSKA (reference sequence). The V and J ends lost 5 bases and 0 bases, in that order; junction bases with no gene match: 0. The CDR3 sequence is 14 residues long. The chain's CDR3 is CSALAGGSYNEQFF. The CDR3 coding sequence is TGCAGTGCTCTAGCGGGAGGCTCCTACAATGAGCAGTTCTTC.

This clonotype has more than one count but fewer than ten. In nucleotides, the CDR3 is TGCAGTGCTACCGGGACAGGGGTCACAGATACGCAGTATTTT. As protein: CSATGTGVTDTQYF. This chain connects TRBV20-1 to TRBJ2-3, with TRBD1 identical over 10 bases. Germline V gene data show CDR1 as DFQATT and CDR2 as SNEGSKA (reference sequence). The CDR3 totals 14 residues. V lost 4 bases, J lost 2 bases, and 3 bases stayed unmatched.

The chain joins TRBV20-1 to TRBJ2-1; perhaps TRBD2 as D (5 bases). The germline V gene encodes CDR1 DFQATT and CDR2 SNEGSKA (reference sequence). Between the trimmed V and J ends, which lost 6 bases and 0 bases, there was a span of 9 bases. This CDR3 comprises 13 residues. The CDR3: CSAKRSSYNEQFF. Written as DNA, the CDR3 is TGCAGTGCGAAGCGGAGCTCCTACAATGAGCAGTTCTTC.

This CDR3 reads CASSHRQTYNEQYF. Here the CDR3 DNA reads TGTGCCAGCAGCCACCGACAGACCTACAATGAGCAGTACTTC. V and J are TRBV3-1 and TRBJ2-7; tentatively, D is TRBD1 (5 bases). This CDR3 contains 14 residues. Germline V lookup: CDR1 LGHDT, CDR2 YNNKEL (reference sequence). Trimming cost V 3 bases and J 7 bases, with 16 bases left between them.

The table lists this clonotype with many counts. In nucleotides, the CDR3 is TGTGCCAGCAGCTTACTGCGGAGCACAGATACGCAGTATTTT. It encodes CASSLLRSTDTQYF. The rearrangement joins TRBV7-9 to TRBJ2-3, with D uncertain. V was trimmed by 2 bases and J by 0 bases, leaving 6 bases between them. This CDR3 has 14 residues. Looked up from germline, CDR1 is SEHNR and CDR2 is FQNEAQ (reference sequence).

This clonotype occurred a few times. The chain is built from TRBV10-3 and TRBJ1-6; no definite D call. The CDR3 sequence is 16 residues long. V lost 2 bases, J lost 1 base, and 9 bases lay in between. Germline CDR1 is ENHRY and CDR2 is SYGVKD. Here the CDR3 DNA reads TGTGCCATCAGTGAGCGCTGGGAATCCTATAATTCACCCCTCCACTTT. It is translated as CAISERWESYNSPLHF.

In this sample, this clonotype turned up a few times. The chain is built from TRBV7-8 and TRBJ2-3, with D maybe TRBD2 (5 bases). V lost 6 bases to trimming and J lost 5 bases, with 21 bases between them. The germline gives CDR1 SGHVS, CDR2 FQNEAQ. The CDR3 is 16 amino acids. The CDR3 spells CASRGPNGVGKDTQYF. The CDR3 bases are TGTGCCAGCAGGGGCCCGAACGGAGTCGGGAAAGATACGCAGTATTTT.

The sample holds many counts of this clonotype. The chain recombines TRBV28 with TRBJ2-1; 11 bases are shared with TRBD1. Germline values: CDR1 MDHEN, CDR2 SYDVKM. The CDR3 totals 13 residues. J gave up 6 bases and V 6 bases, and 1 base lay outside the gene matches. The CDR3 sequence is CASSGTGGNEQFF. DNA of the CDR3: TGTGCCAGCAGCGGGACAGGGGGCAATGAGCAGTTCTTC.

This clonotype was found many times. One end of the junction varies from germline; a read error may be responsible. This chain uses TRBV5-1 with TRBJ2-3; D may match TRBD1 or TRBD2 (6 bases each). This CDR3 has 16 residues. Germline values: CDR1 SGHRS, CDR2 YFSETQ. For the CDR3, the DNA is TGTGCCAGCAGCTTAGTAGGGGGGAGTAGCACAGATACGCAGTATTTT. It codes for CASSLVGGSSTDTQYF.

This clonotype was seen only a few times. The V gene is TRBV10-3, the J gene TRBJ1-4; D uncertain. Germline V gene lookup returns CDR1 ENHRY and CDR2 SYGVKD. Trimming cost V 0 bases and J 8 bases, with 13 bases left between them. The CDR3 covers 15 residues. The CDR3 loop reads CAISESPGSPEKLFF. The CDR3 nucleotides read TGTGCCATCAGTGAGTCCCCAGGTTCCCCAGAAAAACTGTTTTTT.

This clonotype occurred once. A much larger clone lies a single base off, so this may be a read error. The rearrangement uses TRBV5-1 and TRBJ2-5; 12 bases are a match to TRBD2. The CDR3 extends over 15 amino acids. The germline V gene encodes CDR1 SGHRS and CDR2 YFSETQ. V lost 6 bases, J lost 11 bases, and 14 bases stayed unmatched. CDR3 protein: CASTLAGGPLNEQYF. The CDR3 DNA is TGCGCCAGCACGCTAGCGGGAGGGCCGTTAAATGAGCAGTACTTC.

This clonotype has just one count. The rearrangement uses TRBV3-1 and TRBJ1-1; D possibly corresponds to TRBD1 (5 bases). The CDR3 runs to 16 residues. Trimming stripped 0 bases from V and 3 bases from J, with 14 bases between. Germline CDR1 reads LGHDT; CDR2 reads YNNKEL (reference sequence). In nucleotides, the CDR3 is TGTGCCAGCAGCCAAGATCGGAAGGGGAGGTACACTGAAGCTTTCTTT. It translates to CASSQDRKGRYTEAFF. Drawing the rest from reference TRBV3-1 and TRBJ1-1, the complete variable domain is DTAVSQTPKYLVTQMGNDKSIKCEQNLGHDTMYWYKQDSKKFLKIMFSYNNKELIINETVPNRFSPKSPDKAHLNLHINSLELGDSAVYFCASSQDRKGRYTEAFFGQGTRLTVV.